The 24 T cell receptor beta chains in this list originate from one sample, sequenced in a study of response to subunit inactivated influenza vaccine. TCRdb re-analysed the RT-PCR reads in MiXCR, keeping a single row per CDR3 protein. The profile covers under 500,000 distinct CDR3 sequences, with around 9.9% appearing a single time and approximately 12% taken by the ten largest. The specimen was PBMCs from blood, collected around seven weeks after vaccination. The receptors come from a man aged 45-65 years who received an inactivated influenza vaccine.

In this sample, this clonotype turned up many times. As DNA, the CDR3 is TGTGCCAGCAGTGTCGGTTACTCGACGGCCCAGTACTTC. Translated, it gives CASSVGYSTAQYF. The chain has TRBV27 and TRBJ2-5; D uncertain. This CDR3 spans 13 amino acids. Germline CDR1 MNHEY, CDR2 SMNVEV (reference sequence). V was cut by 5 bases and J by 9 bases, with 16 bases left in between.

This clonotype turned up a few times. The CDR3 sequence is CSASSGGQGAAGANVLTF. The CDR3 DNA is TGCAGTGCTAGTAGTGGCGGACAGGGGGCGGCTGGGGCCAACGTCCTGACTTTC. V usage is TRBV20-1 and J usage is TRBJ2-6; 11 bases fit TRBD1. Trimming cost V 3 bases and J 2 bases; bases outside gene matches: 9. The CDR3 has 18 amino acids. Looked up from germline, CDR1 is DFQATT and CDR2 is SNEGSKA (reference sequence).

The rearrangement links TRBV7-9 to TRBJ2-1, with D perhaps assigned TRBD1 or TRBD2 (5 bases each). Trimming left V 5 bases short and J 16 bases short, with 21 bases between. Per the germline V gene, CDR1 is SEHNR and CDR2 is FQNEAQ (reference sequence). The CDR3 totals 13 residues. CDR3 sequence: CASSLPTRQSNFF. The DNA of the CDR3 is TGTGCCAGCAGCCTACCAACTAGACAGAGCAATTTCTTC.

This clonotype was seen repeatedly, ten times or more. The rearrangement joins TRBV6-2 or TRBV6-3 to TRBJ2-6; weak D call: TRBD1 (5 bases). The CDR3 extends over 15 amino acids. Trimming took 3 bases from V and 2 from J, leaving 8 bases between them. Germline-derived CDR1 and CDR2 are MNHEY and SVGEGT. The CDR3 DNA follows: TGTGCCAGCAGTTATTTCAGGGCTGGGGCCAACGTCCTGACTTTC. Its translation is CASSYFRAGANVLTF.

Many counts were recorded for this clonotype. The CDR3 region is CASSLTARSTDTQYF. The CDR3 bases are TGCGCCAGCAGCTTAACCGCGAGAAGCACAGATACGCAGTATTTT. The J gene is TRBJ2-3, the V gene TRBV4-3, with D hard to call. Germline CDR1 and CDR2: LGHNA and YSLEER. The germline V and J ends were trimmed by 5 bases and 0 bases, with 12 bases remaining between them. The CDR3 contains 15 residues.

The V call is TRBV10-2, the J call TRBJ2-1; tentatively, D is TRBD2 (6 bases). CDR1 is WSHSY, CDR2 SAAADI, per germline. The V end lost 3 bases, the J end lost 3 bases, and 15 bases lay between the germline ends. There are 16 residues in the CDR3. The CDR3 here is CASSDPPGDLYNEQFF. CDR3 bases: TGCGCCAGCAGTGACCCCCCGGGGGACCTCTACAATGAGCAGTTCTTC.

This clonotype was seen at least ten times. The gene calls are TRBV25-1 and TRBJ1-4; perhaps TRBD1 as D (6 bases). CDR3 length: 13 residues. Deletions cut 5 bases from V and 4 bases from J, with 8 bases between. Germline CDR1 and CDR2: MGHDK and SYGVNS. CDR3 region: CASSPGVNEKLFF. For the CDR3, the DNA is TGTGCCAGCAGTCCAGGGGTTAATGAAAAACTGTTTTTT.

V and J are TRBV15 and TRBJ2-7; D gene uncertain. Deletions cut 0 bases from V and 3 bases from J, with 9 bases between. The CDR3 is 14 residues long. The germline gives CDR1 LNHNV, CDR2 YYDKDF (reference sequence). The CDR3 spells CATSRDPANYEQYF. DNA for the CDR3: TGTGCCACCAGCAGAGATCCAGCGAACTACGAGCAGTACTTC.

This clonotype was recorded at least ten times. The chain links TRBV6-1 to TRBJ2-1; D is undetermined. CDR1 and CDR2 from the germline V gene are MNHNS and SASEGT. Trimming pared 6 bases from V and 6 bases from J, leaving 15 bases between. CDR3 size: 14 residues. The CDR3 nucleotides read TGTGCCAGCAGAGGTGCCTCGGGCGTCAATGAGCAGTTCTTC. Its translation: CASRGASGVNEQFF.

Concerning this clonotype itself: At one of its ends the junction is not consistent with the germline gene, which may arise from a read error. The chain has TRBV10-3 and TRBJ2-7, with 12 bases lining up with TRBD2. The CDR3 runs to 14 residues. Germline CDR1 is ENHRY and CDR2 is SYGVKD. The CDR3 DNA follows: TGTGCCTTCAGTGTCGGGACTAGCGGGTCCGAGCAGTACTTC. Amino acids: CAFSVGTSGSEQYF.

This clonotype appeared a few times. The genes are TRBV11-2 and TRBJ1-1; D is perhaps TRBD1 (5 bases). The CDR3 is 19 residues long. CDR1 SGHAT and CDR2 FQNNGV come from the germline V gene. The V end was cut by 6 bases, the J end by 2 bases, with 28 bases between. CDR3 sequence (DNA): TGTGCCAGCAGTATCATGTCCTCCAGGGTTTTTTATACTAACACTGAAGCTTTCTTT. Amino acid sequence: CASSIMSSRVFYTNTEAFF.

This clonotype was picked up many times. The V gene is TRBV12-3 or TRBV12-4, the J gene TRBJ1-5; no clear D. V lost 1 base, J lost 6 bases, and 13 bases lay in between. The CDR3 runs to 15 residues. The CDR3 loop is CASSLDGVGAQPQHF. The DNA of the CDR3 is TGTGCCAGCAGTTTAGATGGGGTGGGCGCTCAGCCCCAGCATTTT.

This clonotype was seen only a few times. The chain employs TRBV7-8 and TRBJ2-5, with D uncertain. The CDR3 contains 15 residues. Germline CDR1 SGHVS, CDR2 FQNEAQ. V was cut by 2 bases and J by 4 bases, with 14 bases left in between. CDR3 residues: CASSLQTFVPETQYF. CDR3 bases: TGTGCCAGCAGCTTACAAACGTTCGTTCCAGAGACCCAGTACTTC.

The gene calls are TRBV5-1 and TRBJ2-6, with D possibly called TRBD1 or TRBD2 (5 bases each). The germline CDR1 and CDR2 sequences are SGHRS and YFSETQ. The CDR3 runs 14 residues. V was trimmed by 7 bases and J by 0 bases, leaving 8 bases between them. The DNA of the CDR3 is TGCGCCAGCGATGGGGGCTCTGGGGCCAACGTCCTGACTTTC. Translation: CASDGGSGANVLTF.

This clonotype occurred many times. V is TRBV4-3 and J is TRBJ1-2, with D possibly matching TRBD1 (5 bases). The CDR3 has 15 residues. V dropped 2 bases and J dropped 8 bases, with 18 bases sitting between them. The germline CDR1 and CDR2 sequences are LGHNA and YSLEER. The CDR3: CASSQQGTAGRGYTF. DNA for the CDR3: TGCGCCAGCAGCCAACAAGGGACCGCGGGGCGAGGCTACACCTTC.

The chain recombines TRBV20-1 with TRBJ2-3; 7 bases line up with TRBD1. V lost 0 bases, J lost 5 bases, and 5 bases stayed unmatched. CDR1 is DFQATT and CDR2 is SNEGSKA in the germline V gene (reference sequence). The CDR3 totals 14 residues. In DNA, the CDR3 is TGCAGTGCTAGAGATATCGACAGGGTAGATACGCAGTATTTT. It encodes CSARDIDRVDTQYF.

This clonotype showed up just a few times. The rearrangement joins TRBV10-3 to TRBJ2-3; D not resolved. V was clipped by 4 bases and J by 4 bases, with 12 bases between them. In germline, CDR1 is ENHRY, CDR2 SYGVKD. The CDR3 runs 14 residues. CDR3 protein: CAISVSGYADTQYF. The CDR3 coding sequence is TGTGCCATCAGTGTATCCGGGTACGCAGATACGCAGTATTTT.

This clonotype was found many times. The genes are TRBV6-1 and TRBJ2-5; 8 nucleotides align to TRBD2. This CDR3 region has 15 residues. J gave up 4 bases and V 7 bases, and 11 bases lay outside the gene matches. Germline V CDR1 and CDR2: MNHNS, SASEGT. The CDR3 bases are TGTGCCAGCACCCAATTAGCGGGACGGGGAGAGACCCAGTACTTC. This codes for CASTQLAGRGETQYF.

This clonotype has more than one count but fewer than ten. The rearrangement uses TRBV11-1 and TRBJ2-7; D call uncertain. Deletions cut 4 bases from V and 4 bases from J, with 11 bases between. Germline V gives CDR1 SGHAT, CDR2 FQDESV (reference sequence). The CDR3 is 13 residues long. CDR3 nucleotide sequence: TGTGCCAGCAGCTCCCCCCCTCGGTACGAGCAGTACTTC. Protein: CASSSPPRYEQYF.

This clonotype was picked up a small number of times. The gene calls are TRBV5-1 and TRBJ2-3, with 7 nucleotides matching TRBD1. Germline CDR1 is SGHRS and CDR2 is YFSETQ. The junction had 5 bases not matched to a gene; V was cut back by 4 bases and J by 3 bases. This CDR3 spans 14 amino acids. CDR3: CASSQGVPTDTQYF. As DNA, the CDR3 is TGCGCCAGCAGCCAGGGGGTACCAACAGATACGCAGTATTTT.

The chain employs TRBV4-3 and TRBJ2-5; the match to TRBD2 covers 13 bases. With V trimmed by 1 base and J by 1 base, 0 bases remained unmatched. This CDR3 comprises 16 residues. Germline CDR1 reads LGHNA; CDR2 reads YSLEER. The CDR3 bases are TGCGCCAGCAGCCAAGGGACTAGCGGGGGCCAAGAGACCCAGTACTTC. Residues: CASSQGTSGGQETQYF.

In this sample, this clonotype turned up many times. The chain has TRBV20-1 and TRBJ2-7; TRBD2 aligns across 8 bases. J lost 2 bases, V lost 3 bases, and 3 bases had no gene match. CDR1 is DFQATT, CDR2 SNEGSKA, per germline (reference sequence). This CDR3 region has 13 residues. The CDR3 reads CSASGREAYEQYF. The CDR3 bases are TGCAGTGCTAGCGGGCGGGAGGCCTACGAGCAGTACTTC.

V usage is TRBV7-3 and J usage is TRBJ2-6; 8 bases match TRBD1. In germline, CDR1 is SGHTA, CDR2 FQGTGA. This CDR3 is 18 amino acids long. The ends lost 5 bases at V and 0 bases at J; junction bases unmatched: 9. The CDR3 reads CASSGGRDRSSGANVLTF. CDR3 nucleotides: TGTGCCAGCAGCGGAGGCCGGGACAGGAGCTCTGGGGCCAACGTCCTGACTTTC.

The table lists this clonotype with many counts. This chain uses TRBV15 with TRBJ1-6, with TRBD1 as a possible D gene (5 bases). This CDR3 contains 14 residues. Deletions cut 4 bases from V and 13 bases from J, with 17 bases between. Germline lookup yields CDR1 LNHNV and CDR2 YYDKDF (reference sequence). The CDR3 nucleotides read TGTGCCACCAGCAAAGCATCCGGGCAGGGTCCCCTCCACTTT. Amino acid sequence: CATSKASGQGPLHF.